A selection of T cell receptor beta chains follows, all from one sample in a study of shared clonotypes between healthy human individuals. Sequenced by immunoSEQ multiplex PCR; TCRdb stores in-frame clones only, minus some. The repertoire holds about 2 million clones, with approximately 94% as singletons. Sequencing used naive CD8+ T cells sorted from blood. The source is a man aged 18 to 29 in good health. The CDR3 runs from the conserved cysteine through the conserved F or W. D genes are given only for firm matches. Not all rows give a size; the values are once, few, many and, for expanded clones, a class.

abundance	v_gene	d_gene	j_gene	CDR3aa	CDR3nt
.	TRBV7-2	.	TRBJ2-1	CASSLSRRNEQFF	TGTGCCAGCAGCTTATCTCGGCGGAATGAGCAGTTCTTC
.	TRBV27	TRBD1	TRBJ1-1	CASSFSGQGTTEAFF	TGTGCCAGCAGTTTTTCGGGACAGGGGACCACTGAAGCTTTCTTT
once	TRBV11-2	.	TRBJ2-7	CASSLGPGAYEQYF	TGTGCCAGCAGCTTAGGGCCAGGCGCCTACGAGCAGTACTTC
.	TRBV7-8	.	TRBJ2-7	CASSPFGGGEQYF	TGTGCCAGCAGCCCTTTTGGGGGCGGCGAGCAGTACTTC
.	TRBV4-3	.	TRBJ2-1	CASSQDIWSYNEQFF	TGCGCCAGCAGCCAAGATATCTGGAGTTACAATGAGCAGTTCTTC
once	TRBV7-8	TRBD2	TRBJ2-5	CASSLDPAGASYQETQYF	TGTGCCAGCAGCTTAGATCCAGCGGGGGCCTCCTACCAAGAGACCCAGTACTTC
.	TRBV7-9	.	TRBJ2-7	CASSLGVEQYF	TGTGCCAGCAGCTTAGGCGTGGAGCAGTACTTC
.	TRBV7-9	.	TRBJ2-1	CASSFSYRDEQFF	TGTGCCAGCAGCTTTTCCTATCGGGATGAGCAGTTCTTC
.	TRBV7-9	TRBD2	TRBJ2-7	CASSSPLAGGPPSYEQYF	TGTGCCAGCAGCTCCCCACTAGCGGGAGGACCACCCTCCTACGAGCAGTACTTC
.	TRBV7-8	TRBD2	TRBJ2-5	CASSQRGGLVAQYF	TGTGCCAGCAGCCAAAGGGGAGGGTTGGTGGCCCAGTACTTC
.	TRBV5-5	.	TRBJ2-2	CASSLGGTDLTGELFF	TGTGCCAGCAGCTTGGGTGGGACGGACCTCACCGGGGAGCTGTTTTTT
.	TRBV7-9	.	TRBJ2-7	CASSPTWQPDEQYF	TGTGCCAGCAGTCCTACCTGGCAGCCTGACGAGCAGTACTTC
.	TRBV5-1	.	TRBJ1-5	CASSLAGFGQPQHF	TGCGCCAGCAGCTTGGCGGGTTTTGGACAGCCCCAGCATTTT
.	TRBV10-3	TRBD1	TRBJ2-5	CAISPGTDEQETQYF	TGTGCCATCAGTCCCGGGACAGATGAACAAGAGACCCAGTACTTC
.	TRBV9	.	TRBJ1-6	CASSERADTYNSPLHF	TGTGCCAGCAGCGAGCGCGCAGATACCTATAATTCACCCCTCCACTTT
.	TRBV2	.	TRBJ2-6	CASLSPGANVLTF	TGTGCCAGCCTGTCCCCTGGGGCCAACGTCCTGACTTTC
.	TRBV6-5	.	TRBJ1-1	CASSYSSGTSGEAFF	TGTGCCAGCAGTTATTCTTCGGGGACCTCAGGTGAAGCTTTCTTT
.	TRBV19	TRBD1	TRBJ2-1	CASDLSGTGEENEQFF	TGTGCCAGTGATCTTTCCGGGACAGGGGAGGAGAATGAGCAGTTCTTC
.	TRBV12-5	.	TRBJ1-1	CASGLGTGREAFF	TGTGCTAGTGGTTTAGGGACGGGGAGAGAAGCTTTCTTT
once	TRBV7-8	.	TRBJ2-5	CASSLEFADSGQETQYF	TGTGCCAGCAGCTTAGAATTCGCGGACTCGGGCCAAGAGACCCAGTACTTC
.	TRBV4-3	.	TRBJ1-3	CASSQDLDDGVFTIYF	TGCGCCAGCAGCCAAGATTTAGACGACGGAGTTTTCACCATATATTTT
.	TRBV4-3	.	TRBJ1-1	CASSQDEGGRVMNTEAFF	TGCGCCAGCAGCCAAGATGAAGGAGGGAGGGTTATGAACACTGAAGCTTTCTTT
.	TRBV4-1	.	TRBJ2-3	CAGARDQTDTQYF	TGCGCCGGGGCGAGGGACCAAACAGATACGCAGTATTTT
.	TRBV2	.	TRBJ2-3	CASSEALSGLNTDTQYF	TGTGCCAGCAGTGAGGCCCTTAGCGGACTAAACACAGATACGCAGTATTTT
.	TRBV4-3	TRBD2	TRBJ2-5	CASSPGLATQETQYF	TGCGCCAGCAGCCCGGGACTAGCGACTCAAGAGACCCAGTACTTC
.	TRBV4-3	TRBD2	TRBJ2-1	CASSQETPSGAYNEQFF	TGCGCCAGCAGCCAAGAGACCCCTAGCGGGGCGTACAATGAGCAGTTCTTC
.	TRBV6-1	.	TRBJ2-1	CASRKRGSEQFF	TGTGCCAGCAGAAAAAGGGGTAGTGAGCAGTTCTTC
.	TRBV19	TRBD1	TRBJ1-5	CASEPRTGYQPQHF	TGTGCCAGTGAACCTCGGACAGGTTATCAGCCCCAGCATTTT
.	TRBV27	.	TRBJ1-5	CASSPDPFSNQPQHF	TGTGCCAGCAGTCCAGATCCCTTTAGCAATCAGCCCCAGCATTTT